What follows is one TCR beta chain and its context. Its antigen is unidentified. Clones were read by immunoSEQ multiplex PCR, and TCRdb kept only the in-frame ones, dropping some. The table records around 100,000 clones, more than 85% of them present only once. The record originates from a study of T cell responses to AZD1222 COVID-19 vaccine. Study conclusions and caveats: The CD4 TCRs associated with vaccination extended across spike and predominated at 160-218 and 743-854. The study identified only a handful of AZD1222 recipients as seropositive at baseline. Spike-specific TCR breadth and depth went up after people got two AZD1222 doses. Repertoires in all cases were sampled only once the peak T cell response had passed.

Trimming pared 3 bases from V and 2 bases from J, leaving 16 bases between. Germline V CDR1 and CDR2: SGHAT, FQDESV (reference sequence). The CDR3 spans 16 residues. Here the sequenced sample was peripheral blood, taken on day 0 of AZD1222 vaccination. The source is an adult in good health. This rearrangement joins TRBV11-1 to TRBJ2-5, with TRBD2 as a possible D gene (6 bases). The CDR3 loop reads CASSLSRLGPQETQYF. CDR3 in DNA: TGTGCCAGCAGCTTGTCCAGACTAGGCCCACAAGAGACCCAGTACTTC.